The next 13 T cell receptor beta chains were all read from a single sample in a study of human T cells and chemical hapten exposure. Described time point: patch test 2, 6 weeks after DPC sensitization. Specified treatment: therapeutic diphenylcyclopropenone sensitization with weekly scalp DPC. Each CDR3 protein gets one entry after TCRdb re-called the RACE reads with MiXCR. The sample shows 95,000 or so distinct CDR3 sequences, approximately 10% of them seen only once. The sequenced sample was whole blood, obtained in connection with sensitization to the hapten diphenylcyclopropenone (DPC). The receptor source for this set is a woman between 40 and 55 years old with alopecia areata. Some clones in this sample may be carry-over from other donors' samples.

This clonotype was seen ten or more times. DNA of the CDR3: TGTGCCAGCTCACCACCCGATGGACTAGCGGGGACTAGCACAGATACGCAGTATTTT. Protein product: CASSPPDGLAGTSTDTQYF. The chain carries TRBV18 and TRBJ2-3; the match to TRBD2 covers 12 bases. V was clipped by 0 bases and J by 0 bases; unmatched bases: 7. The CDR3 is 19 amino acids. Germline CDR1 KGHSH, CDR2 LQKENI.

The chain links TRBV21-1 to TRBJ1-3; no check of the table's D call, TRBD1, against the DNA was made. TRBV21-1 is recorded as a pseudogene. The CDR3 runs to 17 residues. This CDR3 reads CASSKRGQVNSGNTIYF. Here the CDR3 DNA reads TGTGCCAGCAGCAAAAGGGGACAGGTTAACTCTGGAAACACCATATATTTT.

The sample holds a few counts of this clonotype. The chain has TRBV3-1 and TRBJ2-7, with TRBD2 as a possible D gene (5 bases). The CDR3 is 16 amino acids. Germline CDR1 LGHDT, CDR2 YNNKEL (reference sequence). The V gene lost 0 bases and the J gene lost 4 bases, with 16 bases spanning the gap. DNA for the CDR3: TGTGCCAGCAGCCAAGATCAGTGGGAGAGAAGATACGAGCAGTACTTC. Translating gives CASSQDQWERRYEQYF.

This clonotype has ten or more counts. This CDR3 is CASTGSTNEKLFF. The CDR3 DNA sequence: TGTGCCAGCACTGGATCAACTAATGAAAAACTGTTTTTT. The chain is built from TRBV5-6 and TRBJ1-4, with unresolved D. The V and J ends lost 6 bases and 0 bases respectively, with 6 bases between them. The CDR3 has 13 amino acids. The V gene's germline CDR1 is SGHDT and CDR2 YYEEEE.

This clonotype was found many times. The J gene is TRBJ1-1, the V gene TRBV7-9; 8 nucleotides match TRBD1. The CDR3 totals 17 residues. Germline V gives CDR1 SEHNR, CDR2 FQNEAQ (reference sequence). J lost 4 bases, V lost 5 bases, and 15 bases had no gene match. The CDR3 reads CASSPGEGQGAGTEAFF. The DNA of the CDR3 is TGTGCCAGCAGCCCCGGAGAGGGGCAGGGGGCGGGCACTGAAGCTTTCTTT.

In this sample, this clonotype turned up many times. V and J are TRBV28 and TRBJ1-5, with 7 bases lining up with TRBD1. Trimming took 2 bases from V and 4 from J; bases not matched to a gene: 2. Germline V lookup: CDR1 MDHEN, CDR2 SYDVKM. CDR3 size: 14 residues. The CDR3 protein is CASSLRDRNQPQHF. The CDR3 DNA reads TGTGCCAGCAGTTTAAGGGACAGAAATCAGCCCCAGCATTTT.

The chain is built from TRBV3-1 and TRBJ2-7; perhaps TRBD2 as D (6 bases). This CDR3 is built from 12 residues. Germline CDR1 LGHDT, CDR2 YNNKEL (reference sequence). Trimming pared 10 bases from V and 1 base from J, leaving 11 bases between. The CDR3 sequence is CATGTDSYEQYF. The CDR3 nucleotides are TGTGCCACGGGGACTGATTCCTACGAGCAGTACTTC.

The CDR3 DNA follows: TGTGCCAGCAGTCTGCCCTACGAGCAGTACTTC. Residues: CASSLPYEQYF. The gene calls are TRBV28 and TRBJ2-7; no definite D call. The CDR3 loop spans 11 amino acids. V gave up 5 bases and J gave up 2 bases, with 4 bases separating them. Germline V gene sequence: CDR1 MDHEN, CDR2 SYDVKM.

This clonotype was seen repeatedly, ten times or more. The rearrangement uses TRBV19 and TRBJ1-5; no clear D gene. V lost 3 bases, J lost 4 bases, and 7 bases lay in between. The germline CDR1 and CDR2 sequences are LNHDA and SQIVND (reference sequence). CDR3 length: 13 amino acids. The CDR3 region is CASSMSHNQPQHF. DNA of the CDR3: TGTGCCAGTAGTATGTCTCATAATCAGCCCCAGCATTTT.

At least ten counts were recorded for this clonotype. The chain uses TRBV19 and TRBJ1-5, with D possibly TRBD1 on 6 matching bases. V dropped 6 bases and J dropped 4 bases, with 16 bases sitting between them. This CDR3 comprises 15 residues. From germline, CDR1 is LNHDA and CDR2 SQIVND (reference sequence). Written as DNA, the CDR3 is TGTGCCAGTAGGAGAAACGGGACACCTAATCAGCCCCAGCATTTT. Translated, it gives CASRRNGTPNQPQHF.

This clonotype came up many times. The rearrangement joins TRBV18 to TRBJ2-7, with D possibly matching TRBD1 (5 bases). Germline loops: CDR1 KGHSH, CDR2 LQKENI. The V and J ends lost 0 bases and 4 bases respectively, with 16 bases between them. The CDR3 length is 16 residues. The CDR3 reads CASSPPQGPPLYEQYF. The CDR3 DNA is TGTGCCAGCTCACCACCCCAGGGTCCGCCCCTGTACGAGCAGTACTTC.

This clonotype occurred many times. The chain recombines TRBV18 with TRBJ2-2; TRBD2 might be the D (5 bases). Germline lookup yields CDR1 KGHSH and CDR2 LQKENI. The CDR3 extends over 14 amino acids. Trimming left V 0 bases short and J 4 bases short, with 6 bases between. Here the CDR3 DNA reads TGTGCCAGCTCACCACCAAGCGGCACCGGGGAGCTGTTTTTT. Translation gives CASSPPSGTGELFF. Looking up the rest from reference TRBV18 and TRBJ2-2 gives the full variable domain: NAGVMQNPRHLVRRRGQEARLRCSPMKGHSHVYWYRQLPEEGLKFMVYLQKENIIDESGMPKERFSAEFPKEGPSILRIQQVVRGDSAAYFCASSPPSGTGELFFGEGSRLTVL.

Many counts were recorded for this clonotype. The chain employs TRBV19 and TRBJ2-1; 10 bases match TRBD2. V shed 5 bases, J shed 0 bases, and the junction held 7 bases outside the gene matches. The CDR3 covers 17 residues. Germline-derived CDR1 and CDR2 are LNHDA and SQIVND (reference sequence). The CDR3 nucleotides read TGTGCCAGTAGTCCCGGGGCTAGCGGGAGCTCCTACAATGAGCAGTTCTTC. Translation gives CASSPGASGSSYNEQFF. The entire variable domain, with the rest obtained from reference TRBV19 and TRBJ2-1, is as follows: DGGITQSPKYLFRKEGQNVTLSCEQNLNHDAMYWYRQDPGQGLRLIYYSQIVNDFQKGDIAEGYSVSREKKESFPLTVTSAQKNPTAFYLCASSPGASGSSYNEQFFGPGTRLTVL.